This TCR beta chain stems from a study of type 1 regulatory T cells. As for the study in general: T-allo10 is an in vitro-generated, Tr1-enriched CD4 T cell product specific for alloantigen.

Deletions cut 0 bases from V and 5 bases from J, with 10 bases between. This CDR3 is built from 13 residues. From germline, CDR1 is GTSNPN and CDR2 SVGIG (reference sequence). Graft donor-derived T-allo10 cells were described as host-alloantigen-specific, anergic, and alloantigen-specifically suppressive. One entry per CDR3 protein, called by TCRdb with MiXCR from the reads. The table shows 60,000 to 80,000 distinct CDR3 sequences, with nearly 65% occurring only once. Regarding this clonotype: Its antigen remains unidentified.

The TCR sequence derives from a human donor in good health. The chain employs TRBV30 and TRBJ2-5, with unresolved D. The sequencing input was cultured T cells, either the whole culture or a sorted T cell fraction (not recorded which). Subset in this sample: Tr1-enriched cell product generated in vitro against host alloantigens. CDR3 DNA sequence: TGTGCCTGGAGTGTATCCCACCGGGAGACCCAGTACTTC. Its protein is CAWSVSHRETQYF.